The 10 T cell receptor beta chains given below trace back to one sample, sequenced in a study of spatial heterogeneity in lung cancer. From the 5' RACE reads, TCRdb called clonotypes with MiXCR, one entry per CDR3 protein. The sample lists several thousand distinct CDR3 sequences, more than 4% seen once, with around a tenth in the top ten. Time point defined: sample taken at primary tumor resection. The source material was normal lung tissue next to the tumor, sampled at surgery. All receptors derive from a female donor with early-stage non-small cell lung cancer.

In this sample, this clonotype turned up many times. J is TRBJ1-3 and V is TRBV7-8; no clear D. CDR3 size: 17 residues. CDR1 is SGHVS and CDR2 is FQNEAQ in the germline V gene. V was shortened by 2 bases and J by 1 base, with 15 bases between the two germline ends. The CDR3 sequence is CASSLIPSKESGNTIYF. The CDR3 region has the DNA TGTGCCAGCAGCTTAATCCCAAGTAAAGAATCTGGAAACACCATATATTTT.

This clonotype is judged medium-sized. The chain links TRBV28 to TRBJ1-5; 8 positions match TRBD1. Trimming at V came to 6 bases and at J to 0 bases, leaving 4 bases not matched to a gene. The CDR3 has 15 amino acids. Germline V gives CDR1 MDHEN, CDR2 SYDVKM. DNA of the CDR3: TGTGCCAGCAGCCAGACAGGGGTTAGCAATCAGCCCCAGCATTTT. It codes for CASSQTGVSNQPQHF. Based on the CDR3 plus reference TRBV28 and TRBJ1-5, the full variable domain is DVKVTQSSRYLVKRTGEKVFLECVQDMDHENMFWYRQDPGLGLRLIYFSYDVKMKEKGDIPEGYSVSREKKERFSLILESASTNQTSMYLCASSQTGVSNQPQHFGDGTRLSIL.

This clonotype is medium-sized (0.01 to 0.1%). J is TRBJ2-7 and V is TRBV27; D is ambiguous. The CDR3 is 16 residues long. Trimming removed 5 bases from V and 6 bases from J, with 23 bases in between. Per germline, CDR1 MNHEY and CDR2 SMNVEV (reference sequence). CDR3 loop: CASSPTLTGPYGEQYF. The CDR3 nucleotides are TGTGCCAGCAGTCCCACCTTAACCGGGCCCTATGGCGAGCAGTACTTC.

This clonotype is medium-sized by share. The chain has TRBV28 and TRBJ1-5; perhaps TRBD1 as D (5 bases). V was pared by 1 base and J by 0 bases, with 10 bases between. Germline CDR1 and CDR2: MDHEN and SYDVKM. The CDR3 runs to 16 residues. In DNA, the CDR3 is TGTGCCAGCAGTTTATACACAGGATATAGCAATCAGCCCCAGCATTTT. This translates into CASSLYTGYSNQPQHF.

The chain joins TRBV4-1 to TRBJ1-1; D may be TRBD1 (6 bases). From germline, CDR1 is MGHRA and CDR2 YSYEKL. This CDR3 region has 14 residues. The V gene lost 1 base and the J gene lost 2 bases, with 8 bases spanning the gap. CDR3 protein: CASSQVDSNTEAFF. CDR3 bases: TGCGCCAGCAGCCAAGTGGACAGCAACACTGAAGCTTTCTTT.

Ten or more counts support this clonotype. The chain couples TRBV11-1 to TRBJ2-7; 9 bases are a match to TRBD1. The germline gives CDR1 SGHAT, CDR2 FQDESV (reference sequence). This CDR3 comprises 14 residues. J lost 4 bases, V lost 3 bases, and 4 bases had no gene match. The chain's CDR3 is CASSLGQGNYEQYF. CDR3 sequence (DNA): TGTGCCAGCAGCTTGGGACAGGGAAATTACGAGCAGTACTTC.

By sample share, this clonotype is medium-sized. The V gene is TRBV28, the J gene TRBJ1-4; D uncertain. The CDR3 covers 15 residues. Germline V gives CDR1 MDHEN, CDR2 SYDVKM. The V gene lost 5 bases and the J gene lost 2 bases, with 12 bases spanning the gap. As DNA, the CDR3 is TGTGCCAGCAGTGGAACCACAGAGACTAATGAAAAACTGTTTTTT. It specifies CASSGTTETNEKLFF.

Relative to its sample, this clonotype is medium-sized (0.01 to 0.1%). CDR3 nucleotides: TGTGCCAGCAGTAGAGCTACGGACTACAATGAGCAGTTCTTC. Residues: CASSRATDYNEQFF. This chain connects TRBV27 to TRBJ2-1; no clear D. Trimming cost V 5 bases and J 3 bases, with 11 bases left between them. CDR3 length equals 14 residues. Germline V lookup: CDR1 MNHEY, CDR2 SMNVEV (reference sequence).

This clonotype rates as medium-sized (0.01 to 0.1%). V usage is TRBV20-1 and J usage is TRBJ2-1; 9 bases agree with TRBD2. Germline V gives CDR1 DFQATT, CDR2 SNEGSKA (reference sequence). This CDR3 contains 13 residues. V lost 5 bases and J lost 6; bases outside the gene matches: 5. CDR3 sequence (DNA): TGCAGTGCTTGGCTAGCGGGGATCAATGAGCAGTTCTTC. It specifies CSAWLAGINEQFF.

In its sample, this clonotype ranks as medium-sized. The chain carries TRBV12-3 or TRBV12-4 and TRBJ1-1, with D possibly TRBD1 on 5 matching bases. The CDR3 is made up of 13 amino acids. With 7 bases removed from V and 4 bases from J, the gap between germline ends came to 13 bases. The CDR3 DNA reads TGTGCCAGCAATGAACAGGAGGGCACTGAAGCTTTCTTT. The encoded protein is CASNEQEGTEAFF.